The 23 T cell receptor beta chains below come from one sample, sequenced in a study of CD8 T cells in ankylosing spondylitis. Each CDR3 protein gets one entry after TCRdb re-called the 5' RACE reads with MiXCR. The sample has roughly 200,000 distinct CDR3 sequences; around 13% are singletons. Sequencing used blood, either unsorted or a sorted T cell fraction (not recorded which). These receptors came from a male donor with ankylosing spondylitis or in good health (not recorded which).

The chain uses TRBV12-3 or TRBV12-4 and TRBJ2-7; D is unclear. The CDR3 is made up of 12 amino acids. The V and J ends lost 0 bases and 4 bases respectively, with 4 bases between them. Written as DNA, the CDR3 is TGTGCCAGCAGTTTAGCAAAATACGAGCAGTACTTC. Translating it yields CASSLAKYEQYF.

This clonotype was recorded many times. As DNA, the CDR3 is TGTGCCAGCAGCCTGACTAGCGGAGAGACTTGGGGGGAGCAGTACTTC. Translated, it gives CASSLTSGETWGEQYF. The V gene is TRBV3-1, the J gene TRBJ2-7, with TRBD2 matching over 9 bases. V gave up 4 bases and J gave up 7 bases; unmatched junction bases: 14. Germline lookup yields CDR1 LGHDT and CDR2 YNNKEL (reference sequence). The length of the CDR3 is 16 residues.

CDR3 sequence (DNA): TGTGCCAGCAGCTTTGTTGTGGGATCAGATACGCAGTATTTT. Translated: CASSFVVGSDTQYF. The rearrangement joins TRBV11-2 to TRBJ2-3; the D is unclear. The V end lost 3 bases, the J end lost 4 bases, and 11 bases lay between the germline ends. The CDR3 has 14 residues. Germline loops: CDR1 SGHAT, CDR2 FQNNGV.

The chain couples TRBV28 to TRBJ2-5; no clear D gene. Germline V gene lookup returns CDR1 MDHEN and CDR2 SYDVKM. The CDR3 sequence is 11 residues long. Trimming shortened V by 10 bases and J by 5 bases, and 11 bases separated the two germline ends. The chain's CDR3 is CAIRGVETQYF. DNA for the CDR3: TGTGCCATCCGAGGCGTTGAGACCCAGTACTTC. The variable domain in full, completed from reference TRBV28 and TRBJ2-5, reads DVKVTQSSRYLVKRTGEKVFLECVQDMDHENMFWYRQDPGLGLRLIYFSYDVKMKEKGDIPEGYSVSREKKERFSLILESASTNQTSMYLCAIRGVETQYFGPGTRLLVL.

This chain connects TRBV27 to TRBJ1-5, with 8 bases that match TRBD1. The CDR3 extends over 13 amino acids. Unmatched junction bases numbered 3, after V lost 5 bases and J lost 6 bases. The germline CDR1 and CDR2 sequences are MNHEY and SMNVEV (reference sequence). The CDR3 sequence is CASSHGQGQPQHF. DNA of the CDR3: TGTGCCAGCAGTCACGGACAGGGTCAGCCCCAGCATTTT.

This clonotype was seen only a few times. The CDR3 sequence is CASSLTGQGDYEQYF. Here the CDR3 DNA reads TGTGCCAGCAGTTTAACGGGACAGGGGGACTACGAGCAGTACTTC. V and J are TRBV12-3 or TRBV12-4 and TRBJ2-7, with TRBD1 matching over 11 bases. The trim removed 2 bases at V and 3 bases at J, leaving 3 bases unmatched. The CDR3 sequence is 15 residues long.

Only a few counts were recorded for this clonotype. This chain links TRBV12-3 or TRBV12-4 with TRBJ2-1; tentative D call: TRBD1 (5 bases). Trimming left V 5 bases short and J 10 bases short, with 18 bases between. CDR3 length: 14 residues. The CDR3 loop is CASSDPRQPEEQFF. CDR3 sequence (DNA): TGTGCCAGCAGTGACCCGAGACAGCCCGAGGAGCAGTTCTTC.

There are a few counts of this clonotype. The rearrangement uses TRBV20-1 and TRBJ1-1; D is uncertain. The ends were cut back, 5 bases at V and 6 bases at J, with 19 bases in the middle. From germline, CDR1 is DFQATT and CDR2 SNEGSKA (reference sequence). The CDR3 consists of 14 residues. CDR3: CSAPRIHTGAEAFF. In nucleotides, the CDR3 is TGCAGTGCTCCCAGGATCCATACCGGGGCTGAAGCTTTCTTT.

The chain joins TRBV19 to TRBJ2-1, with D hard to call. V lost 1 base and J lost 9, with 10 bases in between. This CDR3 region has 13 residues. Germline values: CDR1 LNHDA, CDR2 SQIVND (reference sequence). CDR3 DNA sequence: TGTGCCAGTAGTATAGCCGAGTTAGGTGAGCAGTTCTTC. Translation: CASSIAELGEQFF.

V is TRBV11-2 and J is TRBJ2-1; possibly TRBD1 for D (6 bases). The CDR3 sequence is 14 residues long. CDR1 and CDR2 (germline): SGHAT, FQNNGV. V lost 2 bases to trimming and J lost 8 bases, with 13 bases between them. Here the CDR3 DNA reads TGTGCCAGCAGCTTATCCCAGGGGATCTATGAGCAGTTCTTC. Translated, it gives CASSLSQGIYEQFF. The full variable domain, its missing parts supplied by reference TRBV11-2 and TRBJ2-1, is EAGVAQSPRYKIIEKRQSVAFWCNPISGHATLYWYQQILGQGPKLLIQFQNNGVVDDSQLPKDRFSAERLKGVDSTLKIQPAKLEDSAVYLCASSLSQGIYEQFFGPGTRLTVL.

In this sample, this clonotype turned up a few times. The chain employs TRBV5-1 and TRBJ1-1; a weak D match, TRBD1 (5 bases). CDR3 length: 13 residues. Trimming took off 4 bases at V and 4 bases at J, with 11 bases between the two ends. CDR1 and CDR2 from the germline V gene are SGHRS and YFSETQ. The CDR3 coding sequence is TGCGCCAGCAGCCCCCCCGGGGCCACTGAAGCTTTCTTT. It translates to CASSPPGATEAFF.

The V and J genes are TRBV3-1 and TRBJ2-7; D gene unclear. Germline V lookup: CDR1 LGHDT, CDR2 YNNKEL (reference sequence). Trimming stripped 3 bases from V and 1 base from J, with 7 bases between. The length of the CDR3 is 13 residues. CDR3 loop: CASSQKRSYEQYF. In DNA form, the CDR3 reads TGTGCCAGCAGCCAGAAACGGTCCTACGAGCAGTACTTC.

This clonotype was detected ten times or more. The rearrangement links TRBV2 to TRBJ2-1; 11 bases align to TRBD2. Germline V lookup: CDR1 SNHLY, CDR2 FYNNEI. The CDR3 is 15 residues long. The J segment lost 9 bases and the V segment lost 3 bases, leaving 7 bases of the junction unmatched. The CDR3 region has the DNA TGTGCCAGCAGTGAGGTGTCTAGCGGGAGGAGTGAGCAGTTCTTC. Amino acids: CASSEVSSGRSEQFF.

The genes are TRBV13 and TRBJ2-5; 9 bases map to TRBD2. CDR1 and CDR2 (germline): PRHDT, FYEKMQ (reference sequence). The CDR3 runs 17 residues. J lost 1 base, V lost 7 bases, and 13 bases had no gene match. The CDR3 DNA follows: TGTGCCAGCATCCCGAGGGGCCTAGCGGGGATCCAAGAGACCCAGTACTTC. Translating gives CASIPRGLAGIQETQYF.

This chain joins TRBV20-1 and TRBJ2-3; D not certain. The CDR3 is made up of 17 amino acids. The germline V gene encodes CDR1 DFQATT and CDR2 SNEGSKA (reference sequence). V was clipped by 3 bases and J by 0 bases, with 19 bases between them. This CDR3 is CSARLGPEPLSTDTQYF. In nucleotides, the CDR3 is TGCAGTGCTAGGTTGGGCCCAGAGCCTCTTAGCACAGATACGCAGTATTTT.

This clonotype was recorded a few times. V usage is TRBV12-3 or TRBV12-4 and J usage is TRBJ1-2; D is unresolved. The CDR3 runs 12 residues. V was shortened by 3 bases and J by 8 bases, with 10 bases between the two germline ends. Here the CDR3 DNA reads TGTGCCAGCAGTTTTACATTCCACGGCTACACCTTC. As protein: CASSFTFHGYTF.

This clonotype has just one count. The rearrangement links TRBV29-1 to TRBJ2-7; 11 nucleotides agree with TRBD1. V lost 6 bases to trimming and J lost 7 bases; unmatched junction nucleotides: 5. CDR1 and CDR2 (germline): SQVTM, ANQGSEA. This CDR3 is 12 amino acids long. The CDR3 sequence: CSVRTGGKEQYF. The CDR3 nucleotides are TGCAGCGTCCGGACAGGGGGCAAAGAGCAGTACTTC.

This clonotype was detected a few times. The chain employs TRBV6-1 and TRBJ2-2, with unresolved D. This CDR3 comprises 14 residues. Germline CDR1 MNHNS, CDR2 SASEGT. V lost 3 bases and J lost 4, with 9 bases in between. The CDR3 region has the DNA TGTGCCAGCAGTGAGATGGAAACCACCGGGGAGCTGTTTTTT. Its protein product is CASSEMETTGELFF.

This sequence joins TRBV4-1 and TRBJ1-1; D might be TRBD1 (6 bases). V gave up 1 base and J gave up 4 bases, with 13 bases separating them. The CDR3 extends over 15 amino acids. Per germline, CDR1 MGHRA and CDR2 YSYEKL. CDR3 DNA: TGCGCCAGCAGCCAAGGTGGGGGGGGCGGCACTGAAGCTTTCTTT. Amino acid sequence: CASSQGGGGGTEAFF.

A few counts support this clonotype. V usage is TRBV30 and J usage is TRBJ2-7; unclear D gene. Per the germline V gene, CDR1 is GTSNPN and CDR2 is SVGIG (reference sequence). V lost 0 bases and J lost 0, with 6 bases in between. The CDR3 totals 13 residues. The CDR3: CAWSVESSYEQYF. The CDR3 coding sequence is TGTGCCTGGAGTGTTGAGAGCTCCTACGAGCAGTACTTC.

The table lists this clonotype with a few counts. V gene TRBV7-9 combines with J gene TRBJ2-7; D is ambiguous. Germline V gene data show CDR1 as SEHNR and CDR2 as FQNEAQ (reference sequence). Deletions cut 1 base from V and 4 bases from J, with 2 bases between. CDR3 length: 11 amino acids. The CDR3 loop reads CASSLEYEQYF. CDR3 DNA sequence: TGTGCCAGCAGCTTAGAGTACGAGCAGTACTTC.

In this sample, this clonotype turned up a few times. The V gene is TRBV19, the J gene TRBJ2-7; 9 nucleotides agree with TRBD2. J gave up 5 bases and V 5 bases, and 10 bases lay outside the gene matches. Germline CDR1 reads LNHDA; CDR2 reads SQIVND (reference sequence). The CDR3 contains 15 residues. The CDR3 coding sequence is TGTGCCAGTAGTCCGCAAAGCGGGAGGATCGACGAGCAGTACTTC. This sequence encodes CASSPQSGRIDEQYF.

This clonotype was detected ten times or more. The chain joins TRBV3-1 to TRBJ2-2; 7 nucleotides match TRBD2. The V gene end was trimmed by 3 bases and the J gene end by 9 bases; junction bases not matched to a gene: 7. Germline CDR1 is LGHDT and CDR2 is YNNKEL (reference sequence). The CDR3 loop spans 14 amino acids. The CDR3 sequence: CASSQISGNWELFF. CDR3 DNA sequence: TGTGCCAGCAGCCAGATAAGCGGGAACTGGGAGCTGTTTTTT.